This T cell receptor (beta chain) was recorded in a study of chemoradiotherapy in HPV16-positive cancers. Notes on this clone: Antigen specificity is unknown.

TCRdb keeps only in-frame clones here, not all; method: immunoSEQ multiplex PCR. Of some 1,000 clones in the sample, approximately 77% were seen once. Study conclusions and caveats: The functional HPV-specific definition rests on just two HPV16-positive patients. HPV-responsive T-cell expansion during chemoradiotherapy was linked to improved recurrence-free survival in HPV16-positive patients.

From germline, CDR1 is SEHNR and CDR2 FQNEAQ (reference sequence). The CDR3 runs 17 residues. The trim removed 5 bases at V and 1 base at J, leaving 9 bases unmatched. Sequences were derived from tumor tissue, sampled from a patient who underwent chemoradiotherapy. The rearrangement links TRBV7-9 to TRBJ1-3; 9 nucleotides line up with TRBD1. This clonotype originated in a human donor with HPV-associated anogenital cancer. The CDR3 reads CASSTRRDRDSGNTIYF. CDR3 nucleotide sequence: TGTGCCAGCAGCACCCGTCGGGACAGGGATTCTGGAAACACCATATATTTT.